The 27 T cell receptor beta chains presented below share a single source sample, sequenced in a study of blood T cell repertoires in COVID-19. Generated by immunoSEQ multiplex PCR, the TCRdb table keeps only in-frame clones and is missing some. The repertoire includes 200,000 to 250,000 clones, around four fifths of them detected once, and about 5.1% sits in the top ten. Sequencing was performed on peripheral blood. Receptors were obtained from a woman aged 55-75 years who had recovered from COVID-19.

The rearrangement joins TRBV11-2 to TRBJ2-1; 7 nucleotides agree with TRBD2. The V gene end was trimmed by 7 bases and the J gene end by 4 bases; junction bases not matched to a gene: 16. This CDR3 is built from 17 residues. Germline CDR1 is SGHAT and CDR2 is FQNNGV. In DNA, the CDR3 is TGTGCCAGCAACGAATTCCCCCCTGGCGGGGGATACAATGAGCAGTTCTTC. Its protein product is CASNEFPPGGGYNEQFF.

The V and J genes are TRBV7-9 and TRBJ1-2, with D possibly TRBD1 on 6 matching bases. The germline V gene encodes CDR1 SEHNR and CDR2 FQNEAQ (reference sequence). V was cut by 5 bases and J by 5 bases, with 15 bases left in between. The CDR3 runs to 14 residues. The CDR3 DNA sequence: TGTGCCAGCAGCCCGGACAGTCCGGTATATGGCTACACCTTC. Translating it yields CASSPDSPVYGYTF. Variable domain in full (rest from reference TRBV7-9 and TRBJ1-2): DTGVSQNPRHKITKRGQNVTFRCDPISEHNRLYWYRQTLGQGPEFLTYFQNEAQLEKSRLLSDRFSAERPKGSFSTLEIQRTEQGDSAMYLCASSPDSPVYGYTFGSGTRLTVV.

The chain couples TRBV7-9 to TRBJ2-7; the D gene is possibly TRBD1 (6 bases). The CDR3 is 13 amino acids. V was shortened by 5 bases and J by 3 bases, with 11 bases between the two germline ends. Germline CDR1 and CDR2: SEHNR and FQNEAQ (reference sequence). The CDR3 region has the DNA TGTGCCAGCAGCCCCAGGGGTCACTACGAGCAGTACTTC. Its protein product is CASSPRGHYEQYF.

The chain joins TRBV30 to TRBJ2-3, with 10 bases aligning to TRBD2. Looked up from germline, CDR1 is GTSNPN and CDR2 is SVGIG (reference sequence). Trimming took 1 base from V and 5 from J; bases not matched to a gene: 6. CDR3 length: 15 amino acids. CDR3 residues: CAWSGAGGVLDTQYF. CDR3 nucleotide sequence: TGTGCCTGGAGTGGAGCGGGGGGGGTTTTAGATACGCAGTATTTT.

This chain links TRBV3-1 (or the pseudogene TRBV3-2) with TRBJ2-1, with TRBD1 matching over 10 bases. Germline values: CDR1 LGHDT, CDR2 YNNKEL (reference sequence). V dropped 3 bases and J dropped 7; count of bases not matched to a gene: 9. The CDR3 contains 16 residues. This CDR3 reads CASSHPGTGVGNEQFF. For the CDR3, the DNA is TGTGCCAGCAGCCACCCCGGGACAGGGGTAGGGAATGAGCAGTTCTTC.

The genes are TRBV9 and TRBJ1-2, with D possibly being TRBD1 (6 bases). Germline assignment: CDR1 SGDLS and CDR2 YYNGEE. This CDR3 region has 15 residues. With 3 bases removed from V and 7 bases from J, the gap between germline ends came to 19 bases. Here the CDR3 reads CASSGGRGAGGGYTF. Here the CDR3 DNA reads TGTGCCAGCAGCGGGGGGCGAGGGGCCGGAGGTGGCTACACCTTC.

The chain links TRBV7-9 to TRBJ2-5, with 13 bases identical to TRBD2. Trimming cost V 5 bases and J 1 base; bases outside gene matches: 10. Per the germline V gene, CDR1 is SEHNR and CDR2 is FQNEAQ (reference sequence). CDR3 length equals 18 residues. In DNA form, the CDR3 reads TGTGCCAGCAGCCCCCGACTAGCGGGGGGCAAAATCCAAGAGACCCAGTACTTC. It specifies CASSPRLAGGKIQETQYF.

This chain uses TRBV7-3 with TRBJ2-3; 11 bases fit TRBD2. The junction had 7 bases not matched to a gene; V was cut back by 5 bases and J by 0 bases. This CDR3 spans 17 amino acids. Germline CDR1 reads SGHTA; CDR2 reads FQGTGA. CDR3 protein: CASSPRTSGLSTDTQYF. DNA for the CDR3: TGTGCCAGCAGCCCGCGGACTAGCGGGCTTAGCACAGATACGCAGTATTTT.

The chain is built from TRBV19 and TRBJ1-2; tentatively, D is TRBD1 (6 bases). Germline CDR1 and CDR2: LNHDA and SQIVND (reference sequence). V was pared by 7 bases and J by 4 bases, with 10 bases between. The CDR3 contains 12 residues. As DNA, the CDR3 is TGTGCCAGTAAAAAGGACAGCTATGGCTACACCTTC. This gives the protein CASKKDSYGYTF.

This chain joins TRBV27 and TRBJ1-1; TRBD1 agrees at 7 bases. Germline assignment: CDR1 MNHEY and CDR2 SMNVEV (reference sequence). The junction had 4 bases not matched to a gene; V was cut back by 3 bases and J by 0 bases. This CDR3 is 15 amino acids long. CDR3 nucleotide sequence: TGTGCCAGCAGTTTGGGACAGACCATGAACACTGAAGCTTTCTTT. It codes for CASSLGQTMNTEAFF.

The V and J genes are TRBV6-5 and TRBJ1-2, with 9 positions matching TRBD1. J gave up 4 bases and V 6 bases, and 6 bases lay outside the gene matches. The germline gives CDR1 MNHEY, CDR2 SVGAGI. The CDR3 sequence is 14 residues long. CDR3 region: CASSGTGFFYGYTF. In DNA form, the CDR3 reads TGTGCCAGCAGCGGGACAGGGTTTTTCTATGGCTACACCTTC.

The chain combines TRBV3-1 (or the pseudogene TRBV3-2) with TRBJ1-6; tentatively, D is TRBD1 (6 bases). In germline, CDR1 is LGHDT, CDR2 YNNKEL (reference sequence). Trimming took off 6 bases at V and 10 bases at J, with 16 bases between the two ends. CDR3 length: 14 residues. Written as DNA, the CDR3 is TGTGCCAGCAGAGGCAGGGGCCAAGGGTCACCCCTCCACTTT. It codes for CASRGRGQGSPLHF.

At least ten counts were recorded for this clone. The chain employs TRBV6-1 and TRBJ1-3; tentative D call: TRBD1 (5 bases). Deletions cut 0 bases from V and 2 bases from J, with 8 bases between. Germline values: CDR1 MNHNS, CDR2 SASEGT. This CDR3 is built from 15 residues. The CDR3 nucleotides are TGTGCCAGCAGTGAAGCGGCAGGGACTGGAAACACCATATATTTT. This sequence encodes CASSEAAGTGNTIYF.

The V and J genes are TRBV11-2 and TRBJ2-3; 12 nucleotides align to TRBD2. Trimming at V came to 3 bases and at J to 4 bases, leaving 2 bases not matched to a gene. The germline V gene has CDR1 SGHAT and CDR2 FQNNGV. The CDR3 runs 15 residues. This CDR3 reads CASSFLAGGSDTQYF. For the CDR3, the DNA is TGTGCCAGCAGCTTTCTAGCGGGGGGGTCAGATACGCAGTATTTT.

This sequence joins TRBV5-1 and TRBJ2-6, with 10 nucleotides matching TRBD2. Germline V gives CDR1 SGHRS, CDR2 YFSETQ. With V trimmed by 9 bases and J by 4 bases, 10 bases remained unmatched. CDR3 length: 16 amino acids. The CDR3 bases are TGCGCCACGGGCGGGAGACTAGCGGGCGGGGCCAACGTCCTGACTTTC. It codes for CATGGRLAGGANVLTF.

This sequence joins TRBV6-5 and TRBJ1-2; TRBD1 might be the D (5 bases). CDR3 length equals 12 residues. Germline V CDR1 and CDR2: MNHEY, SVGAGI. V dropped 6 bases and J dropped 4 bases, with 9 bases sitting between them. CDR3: CASRDRSYGYTF. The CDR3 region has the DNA TGTGCCAGCAGAGACAGAAGCTATGGCTACACCTTC.

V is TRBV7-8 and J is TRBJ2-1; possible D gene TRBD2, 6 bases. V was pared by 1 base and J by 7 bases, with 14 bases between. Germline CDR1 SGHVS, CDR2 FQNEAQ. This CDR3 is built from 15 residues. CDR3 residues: CASSLDSEGPNEQFF. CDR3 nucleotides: TGTGCCAGCAGCTTAGATTCGGAGGGTCCTAATGAGCAGTTCTTC.

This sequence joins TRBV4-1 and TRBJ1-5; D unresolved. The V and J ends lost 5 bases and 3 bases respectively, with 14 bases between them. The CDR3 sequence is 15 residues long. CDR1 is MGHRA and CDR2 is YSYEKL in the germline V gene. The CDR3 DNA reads TGCGCCAGCAGCTTCCTAATCCTACCCAATCAGCCCCAGCATTTT. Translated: CASSFLILPNQPQHF.

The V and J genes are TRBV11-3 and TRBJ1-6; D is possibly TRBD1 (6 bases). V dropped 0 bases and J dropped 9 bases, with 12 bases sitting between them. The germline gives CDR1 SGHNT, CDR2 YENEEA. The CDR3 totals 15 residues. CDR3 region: CASSLDQRGFSPLHF. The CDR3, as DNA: TGTGCCAGCAGCTTAGATCAAAGGGGGTTTTCACCCCTCCACTTT.

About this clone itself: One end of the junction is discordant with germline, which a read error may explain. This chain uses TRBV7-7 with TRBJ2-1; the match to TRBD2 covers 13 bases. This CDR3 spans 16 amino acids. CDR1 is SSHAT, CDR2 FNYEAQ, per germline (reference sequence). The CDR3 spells CASSAAGTSGVNEQFF. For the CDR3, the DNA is TGTGCTAGCAGCGCCGCCGGGACTAGCGGGGTCAATGAGCAGTTCTTC.

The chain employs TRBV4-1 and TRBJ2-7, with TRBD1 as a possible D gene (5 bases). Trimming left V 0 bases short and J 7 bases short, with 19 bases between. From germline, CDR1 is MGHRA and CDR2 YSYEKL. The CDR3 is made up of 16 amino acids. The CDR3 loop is CASSQEGPPRGVEQYF. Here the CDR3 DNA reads TGCGCCAGCAGCCAAGAGGGCCCGCCAAGGGGCGTGGAGCAGTACTTC.

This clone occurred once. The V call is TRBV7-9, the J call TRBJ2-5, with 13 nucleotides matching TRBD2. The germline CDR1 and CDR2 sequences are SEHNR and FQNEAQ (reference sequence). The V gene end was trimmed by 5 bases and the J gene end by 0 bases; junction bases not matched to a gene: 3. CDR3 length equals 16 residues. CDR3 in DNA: TGTGCCAGCAGCCTGGGACTAGCGGGGTACCAAGAGACCCAGTACTTC. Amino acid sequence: CASSLGLAGYQETQYF.

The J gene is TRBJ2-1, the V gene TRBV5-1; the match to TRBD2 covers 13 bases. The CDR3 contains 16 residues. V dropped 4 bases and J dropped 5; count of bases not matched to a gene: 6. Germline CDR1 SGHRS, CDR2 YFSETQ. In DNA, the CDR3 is TGCGCCAGCAGCCGTGGACTAGCGGGGGTAAACAATGAGCAGTTCTTC. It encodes CASSRGLAGVNNEQFF.

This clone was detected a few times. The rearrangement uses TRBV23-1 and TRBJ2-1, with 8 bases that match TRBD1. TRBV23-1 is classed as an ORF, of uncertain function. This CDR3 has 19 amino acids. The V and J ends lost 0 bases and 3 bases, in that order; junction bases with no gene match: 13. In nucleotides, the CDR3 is TGCGCCAGCAGTCAATCGAGAAATAAGAGGACAGGGTGCTACAATGAGCAGTTCTTC. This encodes CASSQSRNKRTGCYNEQFF.

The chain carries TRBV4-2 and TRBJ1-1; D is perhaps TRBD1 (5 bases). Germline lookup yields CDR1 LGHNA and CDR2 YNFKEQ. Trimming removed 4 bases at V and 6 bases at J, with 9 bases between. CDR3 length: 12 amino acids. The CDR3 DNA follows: TGTGCCAGCAGCCCGGGGGTCCCTGAAGCTTTCTTT. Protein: CASSPGVPEAFF.

CDR3 nucleotides: TGTGCCAGCAGTGGGAGGACGGATTTCCAAGAGACCCAGTACTTC. Amino acid sequence: CASSGRTDFQETQYF. This chain links TRBV5-4 with TRBJ2-5, with D possibly matching TRBD2 (6 bases). Per germline, CDR1 SGHNT and CDR2 YYREEE (reference sequence). Trimming removed 5 bases at V and 1 base at J, with 15 bases between. CDR3 size: 15 residues.

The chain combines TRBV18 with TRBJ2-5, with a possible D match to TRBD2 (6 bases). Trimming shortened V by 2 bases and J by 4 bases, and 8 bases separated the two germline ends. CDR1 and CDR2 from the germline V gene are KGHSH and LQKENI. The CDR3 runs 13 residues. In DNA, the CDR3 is TGTGCCAGCTCACCATCGGGGGTAGAGACCCAGTACTTC. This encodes CASSPSGVETQYF. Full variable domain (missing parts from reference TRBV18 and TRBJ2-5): NAGVMQNPRHLVRRRGQEARLRCSPMKGHSHVYWYRQLPEEGLKFMVYLQKENIIDESGMPKERFSAEFPKEGPSILRIQQVVRGDSAAYFCASSPSGVETQYFGPGTRLLVL.